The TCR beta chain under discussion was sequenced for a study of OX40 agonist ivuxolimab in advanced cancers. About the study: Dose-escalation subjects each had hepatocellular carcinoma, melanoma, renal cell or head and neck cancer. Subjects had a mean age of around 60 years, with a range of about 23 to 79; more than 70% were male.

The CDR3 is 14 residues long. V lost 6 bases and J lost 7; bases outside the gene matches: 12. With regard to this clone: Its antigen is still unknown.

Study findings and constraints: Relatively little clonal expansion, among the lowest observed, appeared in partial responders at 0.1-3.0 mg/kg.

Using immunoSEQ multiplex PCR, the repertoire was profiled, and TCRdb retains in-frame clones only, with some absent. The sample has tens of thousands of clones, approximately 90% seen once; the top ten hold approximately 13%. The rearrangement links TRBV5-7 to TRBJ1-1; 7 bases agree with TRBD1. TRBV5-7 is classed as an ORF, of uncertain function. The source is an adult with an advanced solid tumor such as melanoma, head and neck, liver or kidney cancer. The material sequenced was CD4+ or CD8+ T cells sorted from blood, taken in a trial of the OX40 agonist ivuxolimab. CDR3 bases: TGTGCCAGCACCAGGGGGGGGACACGGGGTGAAGCTTTCTTT. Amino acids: CASTRGGTRGEAFF.